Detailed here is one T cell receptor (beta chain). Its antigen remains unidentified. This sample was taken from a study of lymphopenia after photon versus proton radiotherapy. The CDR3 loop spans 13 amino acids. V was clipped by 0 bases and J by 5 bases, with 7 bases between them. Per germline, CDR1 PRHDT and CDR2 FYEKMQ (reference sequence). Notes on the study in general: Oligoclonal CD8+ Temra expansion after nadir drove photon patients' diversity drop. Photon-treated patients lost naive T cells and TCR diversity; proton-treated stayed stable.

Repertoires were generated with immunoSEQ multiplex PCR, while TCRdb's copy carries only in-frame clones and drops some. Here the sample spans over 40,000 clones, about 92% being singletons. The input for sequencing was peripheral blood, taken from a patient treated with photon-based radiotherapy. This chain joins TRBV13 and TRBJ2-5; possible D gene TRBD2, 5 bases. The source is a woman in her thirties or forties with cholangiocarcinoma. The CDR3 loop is CASSLGWEETQYF. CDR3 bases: TGTGCCAGCAGCTTAGGTTGGGAGGAGACCCAGTACTTC. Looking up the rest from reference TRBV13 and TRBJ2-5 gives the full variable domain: AAGVIQSPRHLIKEKRETATLKCYPIPRHDTVYWYQQGPGQDPQFLISFYEKMQSDKGSIPDRFSAQQFSDYHSELNMSSLELGDSALYFCASSLGWEETQYFGPGTRLLVL.